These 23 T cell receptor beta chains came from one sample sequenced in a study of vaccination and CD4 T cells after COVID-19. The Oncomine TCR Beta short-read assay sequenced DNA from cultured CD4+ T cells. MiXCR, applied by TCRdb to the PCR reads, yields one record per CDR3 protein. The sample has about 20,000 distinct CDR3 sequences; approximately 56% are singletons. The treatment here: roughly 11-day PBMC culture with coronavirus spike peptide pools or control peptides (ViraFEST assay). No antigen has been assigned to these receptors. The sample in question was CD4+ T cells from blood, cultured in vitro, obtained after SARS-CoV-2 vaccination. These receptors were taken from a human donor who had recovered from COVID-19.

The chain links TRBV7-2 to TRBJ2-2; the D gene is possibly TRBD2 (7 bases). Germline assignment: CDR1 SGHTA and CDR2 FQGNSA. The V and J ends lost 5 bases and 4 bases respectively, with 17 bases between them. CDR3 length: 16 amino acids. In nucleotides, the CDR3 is TGTGCCAGCAGCCACCAGCACGGGGGGCGCACCGGGGAGCTGTTTTTT. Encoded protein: CASSHQHGGRTGELFF.

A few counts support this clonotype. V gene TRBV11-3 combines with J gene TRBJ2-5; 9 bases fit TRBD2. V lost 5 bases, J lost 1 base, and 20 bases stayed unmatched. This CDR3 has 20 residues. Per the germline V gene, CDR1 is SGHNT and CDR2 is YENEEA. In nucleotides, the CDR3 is TGTGCCAGCAGCCCCATGTTCTCTCCTAAGCGGGGGGTATTCCAAGAGACCCAGTACTTC. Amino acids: CASSPMFSPKRGVFQETQYF.

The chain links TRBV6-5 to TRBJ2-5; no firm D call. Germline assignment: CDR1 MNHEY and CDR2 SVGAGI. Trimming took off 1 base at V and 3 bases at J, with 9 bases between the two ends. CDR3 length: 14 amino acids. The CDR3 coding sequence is TGTGCCAGCAGTTACTTGGTAGAGAAAGAGACCCAGTACTTC. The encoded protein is CASSYLVEKETQYF.

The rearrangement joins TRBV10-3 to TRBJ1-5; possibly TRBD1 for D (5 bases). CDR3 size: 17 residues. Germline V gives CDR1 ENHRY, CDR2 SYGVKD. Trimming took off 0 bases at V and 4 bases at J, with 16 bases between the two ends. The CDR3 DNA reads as TGTGCCATCAGTGAGTCGATAGCCGGGGCGCCTAATCAGCCCCAGCATTTT. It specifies CAISESIAGAPNQPQHF.

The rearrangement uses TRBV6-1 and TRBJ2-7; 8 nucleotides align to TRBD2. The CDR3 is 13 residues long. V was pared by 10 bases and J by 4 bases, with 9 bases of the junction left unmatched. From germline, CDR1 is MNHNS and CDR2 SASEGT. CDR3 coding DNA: TGTGCCACGCGGGGGGCAGGGTGGTACGAGCAGTACTTC. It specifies CATRGAGWYEQYF.

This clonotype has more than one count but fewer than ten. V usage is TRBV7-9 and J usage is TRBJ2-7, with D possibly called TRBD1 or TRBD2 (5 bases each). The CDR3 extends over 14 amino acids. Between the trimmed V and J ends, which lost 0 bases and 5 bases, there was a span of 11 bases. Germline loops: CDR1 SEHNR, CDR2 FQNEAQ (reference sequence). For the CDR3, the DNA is TGTGCCAGCAGCTTAGCGGGGGTCGGCCACGAGCAGTACTTC. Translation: CASSLAGVGHEQYF.

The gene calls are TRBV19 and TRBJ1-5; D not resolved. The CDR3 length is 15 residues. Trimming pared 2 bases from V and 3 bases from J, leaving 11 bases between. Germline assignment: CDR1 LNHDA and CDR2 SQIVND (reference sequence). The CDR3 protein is CASSITRADNQPQHF. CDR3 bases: TGTGCCAGTAGTATAACTAGGGCAGACAATCAGCCCCAGCATTTT.

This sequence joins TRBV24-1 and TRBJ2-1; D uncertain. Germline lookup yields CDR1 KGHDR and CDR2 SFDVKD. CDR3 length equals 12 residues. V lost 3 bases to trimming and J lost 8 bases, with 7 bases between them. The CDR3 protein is CATSDHGDEQFF. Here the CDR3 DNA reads TGTGCCACCAGTGATCATGGGGATGAGCAGTTCTTC.

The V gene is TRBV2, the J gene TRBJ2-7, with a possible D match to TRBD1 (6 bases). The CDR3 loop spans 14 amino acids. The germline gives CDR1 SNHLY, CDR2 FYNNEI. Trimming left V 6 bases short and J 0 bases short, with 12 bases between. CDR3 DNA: TGTGCCAGCAGGGCGGACAGCTTCTCCTACGAGCAGTACTTC. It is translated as CASRADSFSYEQYF.

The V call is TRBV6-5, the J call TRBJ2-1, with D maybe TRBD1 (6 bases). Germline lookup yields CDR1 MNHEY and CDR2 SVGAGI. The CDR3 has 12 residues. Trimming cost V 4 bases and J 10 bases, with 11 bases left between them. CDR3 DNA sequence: TGTGCCAGCAGTTCCACAGGGAAGGAGCAGTTCTTC. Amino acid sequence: CASSSTGKEQFF.

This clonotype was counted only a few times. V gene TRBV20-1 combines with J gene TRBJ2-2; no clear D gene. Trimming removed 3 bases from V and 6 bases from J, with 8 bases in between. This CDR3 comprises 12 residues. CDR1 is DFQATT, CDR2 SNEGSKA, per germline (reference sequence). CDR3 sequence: CSASGAPGELFF. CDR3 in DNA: TGCAGTGCTAGCGGCGCTCCCGGGGAGCTGTTTTTT.

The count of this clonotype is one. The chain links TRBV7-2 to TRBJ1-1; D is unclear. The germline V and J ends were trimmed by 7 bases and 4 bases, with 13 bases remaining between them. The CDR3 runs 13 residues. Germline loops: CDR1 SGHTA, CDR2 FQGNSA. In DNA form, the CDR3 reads TGTGCCAGCACAAGGACGGTGGGCACTGAAGCTTTCTTT. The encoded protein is CASTRTVGTEAFF.

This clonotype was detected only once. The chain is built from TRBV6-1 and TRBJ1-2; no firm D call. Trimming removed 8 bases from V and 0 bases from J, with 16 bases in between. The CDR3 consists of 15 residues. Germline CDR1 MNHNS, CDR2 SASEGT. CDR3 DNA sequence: TGTGCCAGCTCTCGGGCTTCCTCCGCTAACTATGGCTACACCTTC. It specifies CASSRASSANYGYTF.

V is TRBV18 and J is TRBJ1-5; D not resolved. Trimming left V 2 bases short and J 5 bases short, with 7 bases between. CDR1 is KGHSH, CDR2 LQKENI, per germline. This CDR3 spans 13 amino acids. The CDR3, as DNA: TGTGCCAGCTCACCAGAAGGTGATCAGCCCCAGCATTTT. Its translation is CASSPEGDQPQHF.

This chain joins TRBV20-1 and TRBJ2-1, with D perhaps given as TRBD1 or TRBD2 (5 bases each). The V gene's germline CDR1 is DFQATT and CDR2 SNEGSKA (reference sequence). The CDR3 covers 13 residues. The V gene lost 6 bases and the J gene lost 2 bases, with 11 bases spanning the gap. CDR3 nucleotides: TGCAGTGCGTGGGGACGACCCTACAATGAGCAGTTCTTC. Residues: CSAWGRPYNEQFF.

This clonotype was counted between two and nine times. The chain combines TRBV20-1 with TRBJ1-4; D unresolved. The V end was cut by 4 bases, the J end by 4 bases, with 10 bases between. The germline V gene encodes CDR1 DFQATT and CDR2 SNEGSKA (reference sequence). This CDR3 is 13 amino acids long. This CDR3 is CSAIDEGNEKLFF. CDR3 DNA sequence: TGCAGTGCTATCGACGAGGGTAATGAAAAACTGTTTTTT.

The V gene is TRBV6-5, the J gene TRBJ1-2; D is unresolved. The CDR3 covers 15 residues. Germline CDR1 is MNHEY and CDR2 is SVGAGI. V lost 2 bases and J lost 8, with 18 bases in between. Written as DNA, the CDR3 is TGTGCCAGCAGTTACACGGGCCCCTCCTTATCGGGCTACACCTTC. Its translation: CASSYTGPSLSGYTF.

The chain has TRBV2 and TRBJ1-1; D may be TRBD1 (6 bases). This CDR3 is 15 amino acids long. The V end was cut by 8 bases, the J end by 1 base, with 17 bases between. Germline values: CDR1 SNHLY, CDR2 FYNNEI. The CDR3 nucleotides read TGTGCCAGCGAACCCTTTACAGGGCCGAACACTGAAGCTTTCTTT. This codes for CASEPFTGPNTEAFF.

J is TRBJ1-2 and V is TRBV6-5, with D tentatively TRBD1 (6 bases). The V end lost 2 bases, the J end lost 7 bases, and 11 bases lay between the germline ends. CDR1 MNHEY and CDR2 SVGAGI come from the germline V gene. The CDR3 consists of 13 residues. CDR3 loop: CASSYPTGSGYTF. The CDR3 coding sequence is TGTGCCAGCAGTTACCCGACAGGAAGTGGCTACACCTTC.

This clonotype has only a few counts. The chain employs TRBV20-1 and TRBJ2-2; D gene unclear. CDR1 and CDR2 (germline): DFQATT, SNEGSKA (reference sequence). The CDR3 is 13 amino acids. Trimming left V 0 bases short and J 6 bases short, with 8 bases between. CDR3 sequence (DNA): TGCAGTGCTAGAGATCTTAGAGCCGGGGAGCTGTTTTTT. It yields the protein CSARDLRAGELFF.

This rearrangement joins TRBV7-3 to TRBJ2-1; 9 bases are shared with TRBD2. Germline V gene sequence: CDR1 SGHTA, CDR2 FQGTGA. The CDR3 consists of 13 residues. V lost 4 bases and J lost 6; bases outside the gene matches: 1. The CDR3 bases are TGTGCCAGCAGCTGGCGGGGGGGCAATGAGCAGTTCTTC. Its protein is CASSWRGGNEQFF.

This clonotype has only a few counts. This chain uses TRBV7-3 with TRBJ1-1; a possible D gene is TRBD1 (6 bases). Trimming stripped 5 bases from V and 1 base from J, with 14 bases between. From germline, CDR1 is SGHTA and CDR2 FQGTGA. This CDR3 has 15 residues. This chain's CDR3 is CASSLVGTTNTEAFF. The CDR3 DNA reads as TGTGCCAGCAGCCTAGTGGGGACAACGAACACTGAAGCTTTCTTT.

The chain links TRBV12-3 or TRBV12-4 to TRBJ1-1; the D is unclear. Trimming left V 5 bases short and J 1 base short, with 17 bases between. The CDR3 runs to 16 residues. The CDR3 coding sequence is TGTGCCAGCAGTCGGCGGTGGGAGCAGCGGAACACTGAAGCTTTCTTT. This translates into CASSRRWEQRNTEAFF.